This T cell receptor (beta chain) was obtained from a study of Ad26.COV2.S vaccination and SARS-CoV-2 variants. With V trimmed by 4 bases and J by 5 bases, 12 bases remained unmatched. The CDR3 loop spans 16 amino acids. Germline values: CDR1 SGHTA, CDR2 FQGNSA. TCRdb's table, derived via immunoSEQ multiplex PCR, lists solely in-frame clones and lacks some. Among 300,000 to 400,000 clones listed, roughly 90% were seen once. Specified treatment: 15 to 20 received Ad26.COV2.S at low or high dose, single or two shots; roughly five received placebo; per-sample allocation not given. Specimens were obtained on day 63 following the first vaccine or placebo injection.

The material was peripheral blood, obtained in a trial of Ad26.COV2.S vaccine versus placebo. The sequence came from a person aged 18-65 years who received the Ad26.COV2.S COVID-19 vaccine or a placebo. This chain joins TRBV7-2 and TRBJ2-5; 8 bases are shared with TRBD1. The CDR3 nucleotides are TGTGCCAGCAGCTCAGGGGGCACCTATATCTCGGAGACCCAGTACTTC. Its translation is CASSSGGTYISETQYF.